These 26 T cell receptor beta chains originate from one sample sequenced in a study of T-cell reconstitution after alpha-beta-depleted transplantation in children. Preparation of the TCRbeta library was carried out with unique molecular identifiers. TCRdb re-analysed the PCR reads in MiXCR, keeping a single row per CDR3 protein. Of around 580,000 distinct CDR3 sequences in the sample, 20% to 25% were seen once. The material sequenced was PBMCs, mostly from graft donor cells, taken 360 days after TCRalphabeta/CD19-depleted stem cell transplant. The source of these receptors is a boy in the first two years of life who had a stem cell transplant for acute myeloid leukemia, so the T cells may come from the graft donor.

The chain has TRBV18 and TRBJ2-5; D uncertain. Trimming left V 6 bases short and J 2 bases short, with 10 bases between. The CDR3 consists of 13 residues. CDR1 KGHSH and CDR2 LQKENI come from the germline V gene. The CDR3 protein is CASSTDAQETQYF. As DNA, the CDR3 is TGTGCCAGCTCCACGGACGCTCAAGAGACCCAGTACTTC.

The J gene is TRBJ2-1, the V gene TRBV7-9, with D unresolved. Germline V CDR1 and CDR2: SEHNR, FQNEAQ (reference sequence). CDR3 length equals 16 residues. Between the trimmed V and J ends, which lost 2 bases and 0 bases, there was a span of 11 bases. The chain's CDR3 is CASSLPVMSSYNEQFF. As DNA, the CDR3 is TGTGCCAGCAGCTTACCAGTGATGAGCTCCTACAATGAGCAGTTCTTC.

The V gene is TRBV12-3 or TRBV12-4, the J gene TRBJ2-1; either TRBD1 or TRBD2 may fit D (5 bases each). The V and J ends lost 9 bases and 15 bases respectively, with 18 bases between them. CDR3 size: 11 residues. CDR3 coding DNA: TGTGCCAGTCAGCGCCCGGGGCGTCTGTTCTTC. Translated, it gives CASQRPGRLFF.

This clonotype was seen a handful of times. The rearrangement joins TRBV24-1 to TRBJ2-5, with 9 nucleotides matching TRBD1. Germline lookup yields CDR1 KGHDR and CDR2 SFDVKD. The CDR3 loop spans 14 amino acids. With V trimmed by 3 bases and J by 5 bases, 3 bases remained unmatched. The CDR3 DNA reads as TGTGCCACCAGTGATGCACAGGGGGCCGAGACCCAGTACTTC. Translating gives CATSDAQGAETQYF.

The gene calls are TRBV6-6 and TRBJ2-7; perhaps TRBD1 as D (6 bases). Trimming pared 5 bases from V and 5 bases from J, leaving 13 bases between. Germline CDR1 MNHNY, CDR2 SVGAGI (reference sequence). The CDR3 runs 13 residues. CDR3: CASSRSGAHEQYF. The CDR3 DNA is TGTGCCAGCAGTCGTTCAGGGGCCCACGAGCAGTACTTC.

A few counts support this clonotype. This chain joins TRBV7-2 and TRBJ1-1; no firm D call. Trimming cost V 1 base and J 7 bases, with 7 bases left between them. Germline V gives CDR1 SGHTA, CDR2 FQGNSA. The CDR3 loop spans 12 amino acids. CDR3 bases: TGTGCCAGCAGCTTAGTAGCTAGTGAAGCTTTCTTT. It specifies CASSLVASEAFF.

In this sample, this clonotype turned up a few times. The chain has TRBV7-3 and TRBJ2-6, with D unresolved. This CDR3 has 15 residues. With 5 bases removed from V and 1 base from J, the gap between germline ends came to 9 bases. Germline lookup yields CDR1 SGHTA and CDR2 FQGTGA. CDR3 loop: CASSQDVSGANVLTF. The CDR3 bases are TGTGCCAGCAGCCAGGATGTTTCTGGGGCCAACGTCCTGACTTTC.

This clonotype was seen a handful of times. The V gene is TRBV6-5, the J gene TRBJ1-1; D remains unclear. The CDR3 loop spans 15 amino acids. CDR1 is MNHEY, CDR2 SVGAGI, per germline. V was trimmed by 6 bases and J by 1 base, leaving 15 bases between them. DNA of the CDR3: TGTGCCAGCAGCCCCATGGGCACCCGGAACACTGAAGCTTTCTTT. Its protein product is CASSPMGTRNTEAFF.

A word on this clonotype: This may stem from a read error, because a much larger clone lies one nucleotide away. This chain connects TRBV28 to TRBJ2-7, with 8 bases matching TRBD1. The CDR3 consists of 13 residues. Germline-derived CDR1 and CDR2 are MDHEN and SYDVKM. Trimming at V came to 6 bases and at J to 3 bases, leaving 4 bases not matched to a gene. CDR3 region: CASRPGQGYEQYF. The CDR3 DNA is TGTGCCAGCAGGCCCGGACAGGGCTACGAGCAGTACTTC.

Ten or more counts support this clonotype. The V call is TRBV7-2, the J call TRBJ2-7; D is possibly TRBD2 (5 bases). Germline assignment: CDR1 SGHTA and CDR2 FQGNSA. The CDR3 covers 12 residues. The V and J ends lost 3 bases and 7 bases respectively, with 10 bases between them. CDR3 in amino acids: CASSFSGKEQYF. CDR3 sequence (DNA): TGTGCCAGCAGCTTTTCGGGGAAGGAGCAGTACTTC.

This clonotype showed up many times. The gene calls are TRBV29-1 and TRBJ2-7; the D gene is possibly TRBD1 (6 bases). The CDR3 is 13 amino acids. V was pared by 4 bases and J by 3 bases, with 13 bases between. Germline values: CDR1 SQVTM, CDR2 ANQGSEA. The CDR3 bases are TGCAGCGTTGCCGGACAGACCAACTACGAGCAGTACTTC. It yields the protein CSVAGQTNYEQYF.

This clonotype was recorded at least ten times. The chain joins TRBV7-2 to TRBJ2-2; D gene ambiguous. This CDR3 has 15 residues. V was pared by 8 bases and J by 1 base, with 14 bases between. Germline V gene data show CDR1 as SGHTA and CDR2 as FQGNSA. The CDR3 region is CASVTELGNTGELFF. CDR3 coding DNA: TGTGCCAGCGTAACGGAGCTCGGGAACACCGGGGAGCTGTTTTTT.

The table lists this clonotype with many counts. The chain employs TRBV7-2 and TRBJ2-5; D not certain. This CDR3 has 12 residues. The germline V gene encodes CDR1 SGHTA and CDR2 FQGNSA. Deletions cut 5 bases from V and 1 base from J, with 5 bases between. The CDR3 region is CASSPRQETQYF. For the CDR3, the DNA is TGTGCCAGCAGCCCTCGCCAAGAGACCCAGTACTTC.

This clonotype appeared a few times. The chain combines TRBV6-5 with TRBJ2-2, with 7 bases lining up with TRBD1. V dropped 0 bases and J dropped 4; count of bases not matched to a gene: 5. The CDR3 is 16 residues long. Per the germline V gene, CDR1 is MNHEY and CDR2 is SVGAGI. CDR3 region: CASSYSDRVSTGELFF. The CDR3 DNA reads TGTGCCAGCAGTTACTCTGACAGGGTCTCCACCGGGGAGCTGTTTTTT.

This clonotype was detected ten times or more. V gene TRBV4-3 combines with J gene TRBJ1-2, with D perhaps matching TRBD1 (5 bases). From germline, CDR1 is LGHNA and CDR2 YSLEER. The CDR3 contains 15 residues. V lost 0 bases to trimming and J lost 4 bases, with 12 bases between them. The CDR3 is CASSQDRGAGYGYTF. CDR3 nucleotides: TGCGCCAGCAGCCAAGATCGAGGGGCGGGCTATGGCTACACCTTC.

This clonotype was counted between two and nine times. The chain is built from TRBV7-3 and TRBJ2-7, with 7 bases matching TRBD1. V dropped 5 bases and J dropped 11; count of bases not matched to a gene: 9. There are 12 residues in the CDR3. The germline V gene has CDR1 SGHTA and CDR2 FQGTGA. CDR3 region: CASSQGTALKYF. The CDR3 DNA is TGTGCCAGCAGCCAAGGGACAGCCCTTAAGTACTTC.

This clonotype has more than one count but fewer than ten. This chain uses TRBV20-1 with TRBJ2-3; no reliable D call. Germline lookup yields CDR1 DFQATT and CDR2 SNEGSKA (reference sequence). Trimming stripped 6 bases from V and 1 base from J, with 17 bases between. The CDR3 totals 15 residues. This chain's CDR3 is CSAGRAPRRTDTQYF. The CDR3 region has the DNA TGCAGTGCGGGCCGCGCGCCACGCCGCACAGATACGCAGTATTTT.

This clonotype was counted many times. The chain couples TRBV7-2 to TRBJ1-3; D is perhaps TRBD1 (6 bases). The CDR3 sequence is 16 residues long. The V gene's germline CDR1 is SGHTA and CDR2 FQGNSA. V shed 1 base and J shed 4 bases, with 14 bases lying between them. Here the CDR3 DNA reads TGTGCCAGCAGCTTAGGAGCACCAGGGGCGGGAAACACCATATATTTT. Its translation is CASSLGAPGAGNTIYF.

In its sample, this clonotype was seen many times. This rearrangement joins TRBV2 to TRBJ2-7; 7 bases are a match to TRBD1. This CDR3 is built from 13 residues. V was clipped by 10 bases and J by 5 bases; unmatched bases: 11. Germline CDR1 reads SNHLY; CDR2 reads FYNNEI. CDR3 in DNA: TGTGCCAACGAGCTCCGGGACAGAGACGAGCAGTACGTC. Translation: CANELRDRDEQYV.

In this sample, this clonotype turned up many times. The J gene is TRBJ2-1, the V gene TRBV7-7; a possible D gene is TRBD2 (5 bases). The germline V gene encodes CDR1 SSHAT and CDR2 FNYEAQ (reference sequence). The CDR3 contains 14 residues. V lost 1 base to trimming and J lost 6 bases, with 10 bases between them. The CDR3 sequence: CASSLGLEGNEQFF. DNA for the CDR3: TGTGCCAGCAGCTTAGGACTTGAGGGCAATGAGCAGTTCTTC.

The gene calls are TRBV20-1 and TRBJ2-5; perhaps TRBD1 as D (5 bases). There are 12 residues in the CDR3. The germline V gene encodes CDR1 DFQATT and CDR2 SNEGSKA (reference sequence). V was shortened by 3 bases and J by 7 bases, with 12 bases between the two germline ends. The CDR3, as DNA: TGCAGTGCTAGTACTGGGGCGTTGACCCAGTACTTC. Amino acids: CSASTGALTQYF.

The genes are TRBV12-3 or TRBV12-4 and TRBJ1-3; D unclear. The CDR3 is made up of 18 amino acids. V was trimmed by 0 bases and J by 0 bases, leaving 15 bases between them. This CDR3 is CASSLAASTVFSGNTIYF. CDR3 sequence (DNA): TGTGCCAGCAGTTTAGCCGCGTCTACGGTCTTCTCTGGAAACACCATATATTTT.

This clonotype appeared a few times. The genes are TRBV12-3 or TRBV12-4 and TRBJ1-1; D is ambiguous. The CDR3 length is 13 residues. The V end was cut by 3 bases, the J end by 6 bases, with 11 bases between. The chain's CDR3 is CASSFSGVPEAFF. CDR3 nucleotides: TGTGCCAGCAGTTTCTCAGGTGTACCTGAAGCTTTCTTT.

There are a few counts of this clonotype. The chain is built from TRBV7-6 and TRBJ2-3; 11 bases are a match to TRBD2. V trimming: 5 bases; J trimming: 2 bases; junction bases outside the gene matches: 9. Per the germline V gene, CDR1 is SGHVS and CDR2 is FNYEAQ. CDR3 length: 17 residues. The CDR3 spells CASSQHLAGGSTDTQYF. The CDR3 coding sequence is TGTGCCAGCAGCCAGCATCTAGCGGGGGGCTCCACAGATACGCAGTATTTT.

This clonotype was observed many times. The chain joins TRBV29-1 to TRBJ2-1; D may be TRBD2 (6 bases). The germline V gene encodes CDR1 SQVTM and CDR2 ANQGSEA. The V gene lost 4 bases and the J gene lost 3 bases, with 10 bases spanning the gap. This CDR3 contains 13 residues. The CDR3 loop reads CSVVGGDYNEQFF. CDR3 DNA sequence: TGCAGCGTTGTGGGGGGAGACTACAATGAGCAGTTCTTC.

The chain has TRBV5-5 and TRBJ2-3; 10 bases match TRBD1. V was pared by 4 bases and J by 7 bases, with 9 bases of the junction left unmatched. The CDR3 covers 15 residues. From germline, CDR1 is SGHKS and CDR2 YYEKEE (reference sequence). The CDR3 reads CASSPGQGPSYTQYF. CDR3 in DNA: TGTGCCAGCAGCCCGGGACAGGGGCCCTCTTATACGCAGTATTTT.